The TCR beta chain under discussion was sequenced for a study of tumor-infiltrating lymphocytes in primary liver carcinoma. The input was 500 ng total RNA; TCR beta cDNA was made from it with a constant-region primer. Libraries covering TCR beta were generated through three nested multiplex PCR rounds (using a slightly modified ARM-PCR). TRBV1-TRBV30 forward primers paired with a C-beta reverse primer drove the first two PCR rounds, about 9 cycles each. MiXCR was run by TCRdb on the multiplex PCR reads, yielding one entry per CDR3 protein. The sample gives around 32,000 distinct CDR3 sequences, about 82% of which show up once; roughly 38% is in the top ten. To note about this clonotype: A much bigger clone sits one base away, suggesting this may be a read error.

J gave up 8 bases and V 7 bases, and 16 bases lay outside the gene matches. CDR1 is MDHEN and CDR2 is SYDVKM in the germline V gene. The CDR3 is 15 residues long. Scientists recovered RNA and DNA together from around 20-30 mg of unsorted bulk tissue. Sequencing input: liver tumor tissue from sampling region 5. This sample's subset: tumor region T5, tumor centre. The chain combines TRBV28 with TRBJ1-2; 7 nucleotides agree with TRBD1. This TCR was recovered from a man aged 35-49 years with primary liver carcinoma and hepatitis B virus infection. Here the CDR3 reads CASIPHSDRVDGYTF. The CDR3 DNA is TGTGCCAGCATCCCACACTCTGACAGGGTTGACGGCTACACCTTC.